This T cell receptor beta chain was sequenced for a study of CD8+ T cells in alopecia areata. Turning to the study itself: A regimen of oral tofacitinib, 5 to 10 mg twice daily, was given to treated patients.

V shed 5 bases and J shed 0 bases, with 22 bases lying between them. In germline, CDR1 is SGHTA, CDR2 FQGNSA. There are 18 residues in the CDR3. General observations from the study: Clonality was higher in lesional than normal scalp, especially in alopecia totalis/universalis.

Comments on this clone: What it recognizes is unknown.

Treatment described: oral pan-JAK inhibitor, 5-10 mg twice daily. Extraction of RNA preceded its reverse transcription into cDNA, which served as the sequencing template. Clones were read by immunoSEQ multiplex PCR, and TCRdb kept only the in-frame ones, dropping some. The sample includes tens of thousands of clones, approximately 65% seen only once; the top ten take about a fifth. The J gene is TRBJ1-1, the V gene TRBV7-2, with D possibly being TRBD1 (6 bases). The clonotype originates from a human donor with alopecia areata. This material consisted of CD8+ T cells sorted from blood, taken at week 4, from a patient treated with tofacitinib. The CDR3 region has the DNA TGTGCCAGCAGCGTAAGGGGGATTCAAAACCTCATGAACACTGAAGCTTTCTTT. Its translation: CASSVRGIQNLMNTEAFF.